This T cell receptor (beta chain) originates from a study of identical twins. Trimming stripped 3 bases from V and 3 bases from J, with 18 bases between. The germline CDR1 and CDR2 sequences are SGHVS and FQNEAQ. This CDR3 spans 16 amino acids. Using its own MiXCR run on the 5' RACE reads, TCRdb lists one record per CDR3 protein. The sample records 200,000 to 250,000 distinct CDR3 sequences, about 6.7% being singletons. This clonotype was counted ten times or more. The data were also submitted as part of a second study, on T cells expressing NK-cell markers. From that paper: NKG2C+ dominant clonotype frequencies in 5 or 6 donors were about 1.0-8% of CD8+ T cells.

This receptor was identified in a woman aged 18-29 years in good health. Sequencing was performed on CD8+ T cells sorted from blood. J is TRBJ2-7 and V is TRBV7-8, with D possibly being TRBD1 or TRBD2 (5 bases each). CDR3 loop: CASSFKPGTVFYEQYF. CDR3 DNA: TGTGCCAGCAGCTTCAAACCCGGGACCGTCTTCTACGAGCAGTACTTC.